A selection of T cell receptor beta chains follows, all from one sample in a study of cytomegalovirus exposure and HLA in healthy donors. Here immunoSEQ multiplex PCR was the method, and the copy in TCRdb shows in-frame clones only, minus some. The data contain roughly 180,000 clones, about 86% of them singletons. Source material: PBMCs. The receptor set was obtained from a woman between 18 and 30 years old in good health and CMV-seropositive. CDR3s include the opening cysteine and the closing phenylalanine or tryptophan. A D gene is named only where the DNA matches it firmly. Rows give clone size only sometimes, using once, few, many, or a class for an expanded clone.

v_call	clone_size	d_call	j_call	cdr3_nt	cdr3_aa
TRBV11-3	.	.	TRBJ2-1	TGTGCCAGCAGCCCCCATCCGGGGAGCTCCTACAATGAGCAGTTCTTC	CASSPHPGSSYNEQFF
TRBV6-4	.	TRBD2	TRBJ2-1	TGTGCCAGCAGTGAATCTAGCGGACACAATGAGCAGTTCTTC	CASSESSGHNEQFF
TRBV4-3	.	.	TRBJ1-1	TGCGCCAGCAGCCAAGGCAAGGTCCGGGGGGCCTACACTGAAGCTTTCTTT	CASSQGKVRGAYTEAFF
TRBV6-5	.	.	TRBJ1-6	TGTGCCAGCAGTTACTCCGGGGGGCTACGATCACCCCTCCACTTT	CASSYSGGLRSPLHF
TRBV30	.	.	TRBJ1-1	TGTGCCTGGAAGGGACAATCCAAATTCACTGAAGCTTTCTTT	CAWKGQSKFTEAFF
TRBV2	.	.	TRBJ2-7	TGTGCCAGCAGGGGGGGGCTCTACGAGCAGTACTTC	CASRGGLYEQYF
TRBV7-8	once	.	TRBJ1-2	TGTGCCAGCAGCTTAGATTTGGGCCCCTACACCTTC	CASSLDLGPYTF
TRBV11-3	.	TRBD2	TRBJ2-5	TGTGCCAGCAGCTTATCGGGGGGAGGGGAGACCCAGTACTTC	CASSLSGGGETQYF
TRBV30	.	TRBD2	TRBJ2-7	TGTGCCATTAGCGGGGTTTCCTACGAGCAGTACTTC	CAISGVSYEQYF
TRBV7-2	once	.	TRBJ1-3	TGTGCCAGCAGCTTATACCAGGGATCCTCTGGAAACACCATATATTTT	CASSLYQGSSGNTIYF
TRBV4-1	.	.	TRBJ1-2	TGCGCCAGCAGCCATTTTTTAGAGCTTCCTAACTATGGCTACACCTTC	CASSHFLELPNYGYTF
TRBV6-5	.	.	TRBJ1-1	TGTGCCACCAGATGGGAGGGGGGGAAAGCTTTCTTT	CATRWEGGKAFF
TRBV2	.	TRBD1	TRBJ1-6	TGTGCCAGCAGTCTAGGCGGACAGGGTAATTCACCCCTCCACTTT	CASSLGGQGNSPLHF
TRBV5-5	.	.	TRBJ2-7	TGTGCCAGCAGCTCGCCCTTACGGAGAGGATTGTTAGAGCAGTACTTC	CASSSPLRRGLLEQYF
TRBV6-5	few	.	TRBJ2-1	TGTGCCAGCCGCGGTGCTAGCGCCGAGCAGTTCTTC	CASRGASAEQFF
TRBV19	.	.	TRBJ1-5	TGTGCCAGTAGTATGGAGGGCCTTAGCAATCAGCCCCAGCATTTT	CASSMEGLSNQPQHF
TRBV19	.	.	TRBJ2-5	TGTGCCAGTAGTATAGGGGACTTAGGGGCCAAAGAGACCCAGTACTTC	CASSIGDLGAKETQYF
TRBV28	.	.	TRBJ2-7	TGTGCCAGCGGGTCGGCCGGGACTGGGCACTACGAGCAGTACTTC	CASGSAGTGHYEQYF